The clone carrying this T cell receptor beta chain has a count of ten or more. What it binds is not known. Patients aged 18 to 65 had newly diagnosed hyperthyroidism lasting under 2 months. From under 12 ml of fresh peripheral blood, PBMCs were isolated. Trimming removed 6 bases at V and 6 bases at J, with 12 bases between. This CDR3 is 12 amino acids long. Germline V gene data show CDR1 as SNHLY and CDR2 as FYNNEI. This specimen comes from a study of T cells in Graves' hyperthyroidism and ophthalmopathy. Study-wide points: Most clonotypes expanded in the thyroid (above 0.001) were also present in blood.

RNA transcripts served as the template for amplifying TCR beta CDR3 regions. HTBI primers were the set used in a first-round RT-PCR of the TCR CDR3. TCRdb itself ran the multiplex PCR reads through MiXCR, one entry per CDR3 protein. This sample has about 560,000 distinct CDR3 sequences, with approximately 16% found just once. The chain is built from TRBV2 and TRBJ2-7, with a tentative D call TRBD2 (6 bases). Sequencing used blood. The clonotype was recovered from a young woman with Graves' hyperthyroidism. Here the CDR3 DNA reads TGTGCCAGCAGGGGGGAGGCACCCGAGCAGTACTTC. Protein: CASRGEAPEQYF.